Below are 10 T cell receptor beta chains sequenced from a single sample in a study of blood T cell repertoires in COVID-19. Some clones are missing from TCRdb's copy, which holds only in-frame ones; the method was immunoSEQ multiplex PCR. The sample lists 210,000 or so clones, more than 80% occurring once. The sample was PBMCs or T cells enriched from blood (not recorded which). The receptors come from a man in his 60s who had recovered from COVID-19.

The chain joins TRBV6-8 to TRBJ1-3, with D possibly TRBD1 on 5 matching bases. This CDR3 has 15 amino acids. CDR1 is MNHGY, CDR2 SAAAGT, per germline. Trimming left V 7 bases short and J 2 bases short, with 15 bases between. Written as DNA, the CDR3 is TGTGCCAGCAACAAACGACAGTCGGCTGGAAACACCATATATTTT. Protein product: CASNKRQSAGNTIYF.

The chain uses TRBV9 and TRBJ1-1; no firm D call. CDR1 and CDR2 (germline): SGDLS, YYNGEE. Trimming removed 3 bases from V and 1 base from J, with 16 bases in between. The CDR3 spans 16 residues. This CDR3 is CASSGGMEVTNTEAFF. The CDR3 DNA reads TGTGCCAGCAGCGGGGGTATGGAGGTCACGAACACTGAAGCTTTCTTT.

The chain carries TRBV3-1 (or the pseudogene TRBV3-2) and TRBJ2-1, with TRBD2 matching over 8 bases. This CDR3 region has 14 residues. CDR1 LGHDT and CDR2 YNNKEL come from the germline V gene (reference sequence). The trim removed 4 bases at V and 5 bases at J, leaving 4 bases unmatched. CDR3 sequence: CASSRVGGDNEQFF. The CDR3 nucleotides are TGTGCCAGCAGCCGAGTCGGGGGGGACAATGAGCAGTTCTTC.

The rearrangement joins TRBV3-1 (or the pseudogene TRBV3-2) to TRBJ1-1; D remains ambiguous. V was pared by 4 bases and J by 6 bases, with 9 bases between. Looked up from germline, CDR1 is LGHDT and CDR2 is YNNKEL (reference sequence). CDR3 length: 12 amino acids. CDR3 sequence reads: CASSRRGAEAFF. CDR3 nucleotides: TGTGCCAGCAGCCGAAGAGGAGCTGAAGCTTTCTTT.

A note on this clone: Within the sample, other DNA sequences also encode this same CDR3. CDR3 sequence reads: CASSLVAGDTEAFF. The CDR3 nucleotides are TGCGCCAGCAGCTTGGTGGCCGGGGACACTGAAGCTTTCTTT. V is TRBV5-1 and J is TRBJ1-1; unclear D gene. Germline values: CDR1 SGHRS, CDR2 YFSETQ. This CDR3 spans 14 amino acids. Trimming pared 0 bases from V and 3 bases from J, leaving 9 bases between.

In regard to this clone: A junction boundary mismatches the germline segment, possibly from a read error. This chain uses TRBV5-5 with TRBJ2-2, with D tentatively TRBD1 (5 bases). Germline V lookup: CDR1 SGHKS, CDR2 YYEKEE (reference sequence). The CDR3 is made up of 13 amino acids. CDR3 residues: CASGFRASGELFF. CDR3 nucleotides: TGTGCCAGCGGCTTCAGGGCTAGCGGGGAGCTGTTTTTT.

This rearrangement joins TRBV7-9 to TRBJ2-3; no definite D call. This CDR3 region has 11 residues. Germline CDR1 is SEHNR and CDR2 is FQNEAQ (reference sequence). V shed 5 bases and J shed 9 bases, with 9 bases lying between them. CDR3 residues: CASSAGETQYF. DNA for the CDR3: TGTGCCAGCAGCGCCGGAGAGACGCAGTATTTT.

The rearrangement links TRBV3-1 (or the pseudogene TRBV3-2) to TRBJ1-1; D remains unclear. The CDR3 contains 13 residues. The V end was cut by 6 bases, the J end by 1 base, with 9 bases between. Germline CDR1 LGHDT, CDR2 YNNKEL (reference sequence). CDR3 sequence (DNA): TGTGCCAGCAGGGTAAACAGGAACACTGAAGCTTTCTTT. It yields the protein CASRVNRNTEAFF.

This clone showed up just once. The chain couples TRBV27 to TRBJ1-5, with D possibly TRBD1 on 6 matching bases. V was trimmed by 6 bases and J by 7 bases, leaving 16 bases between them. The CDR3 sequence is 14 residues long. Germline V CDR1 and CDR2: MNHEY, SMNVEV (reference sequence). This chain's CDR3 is CASRGGPGKQPQHF. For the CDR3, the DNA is TGTGCCAGCAGGGGGGGGCCAGGGAAACAGCCCCAGCATTTT.

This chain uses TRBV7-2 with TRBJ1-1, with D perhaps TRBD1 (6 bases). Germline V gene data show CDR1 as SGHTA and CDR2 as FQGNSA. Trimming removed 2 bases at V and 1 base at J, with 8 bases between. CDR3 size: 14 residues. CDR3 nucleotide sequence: TGTGCCAGCAGCTTACTAGGGGGGAACACTGAAGCTTTCTTT. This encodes CASSLLGGNTEAFF.